A single sample gave rise to the 26 T cell receptor beta chains below, sequenced in a study of cytomegalovirus exposure and HLA in healthy donors. A multiplex PCR was run with 60 Vbeta primers and 13 Jbeta primers. Produced via immunoSEQ multiplex PCR; TCRdb's table is partial and in-frame only. The sample consists of over 95,000 clones, over 75% of them appearing once. The specimen was PBMCs. The receptors were gathered from a middle-aged man in good health and CMV-seropositive.

The V and J genes are TRBV5-6 and TRBJ1-1; D unresolved. Trimming left V 5 bases short and J 5 bases short, with 10 bases between. Germline CDR1 SGHDT, CDR2 YYEEEE. CDR3 length: 12 residues. The CDR3 DNA reads TGTGCCAGCAGACTGCGGGGAACTGAAGCTTTCTTT. The encoded protein is CASRLRGTEAFF. Looking up the rest from reference TRBV5-6 and TRBJ1-1 gives the full variable domain: DAGVTQSPTHLIKTRGQQVTLRCSPKSGHDTVSWYQQALGQGPQFIFQYYEEEERQRGNFPDRFSGHQFPNYSSELNVNALLLGDSALYLCASRLRGTEAFFGQGTRLTVV.

The V gene is TRBV11-3, the J gene TRBJ2-1, with D uncertain. The CDR3 has 10 residues. Germline values: CDR1 SGHNT, CDR2 YENEEA. V lost 5 bases and J lost 13, with 9 bases in between. The CDR3 nucleotides are TGTGCCAGCAGCACTCCTACTCAGTTCTTC. Translation: CASSTPTQFF.

The chain couples TRBV30 to TRBJ2-5, with 7 bases fitting TRBD2. The V and J ends lost 2 bases and 5 bases, in that order; junction bases with no gene match: 8. Germline assignment: CDR1 GTSNPN and CDR2 SVGIG (reference sequence). This CDR3 is 14 amino acids long. The CDR3 loop reads CAWSTPGLGETQYF. CDR3 DNA sequence: TGTGCCTGGAGTACCCCAGGACTAGGGGAGACCCAGTACTTC.

This clone occurred a few times. In DNA, the CDR3 is TGTGCCAGCTCATCTAGCACAGATACGCAGTATTTT. Protein sequence: CASSSSTDTQYF. This chain uses TRBV18 with TRBJ2-3, with D uncertain. The ends were cut back, 5 bases at V and 0 bases at J, with 3 bases in the middle. The CDR3 contains 12 residues. In germline, CDR1 is KGHSH, CDR2 LQKENI.

This chain joins TRBV7-2 and TRBJ1-1; no firm D call. The CDR3 is 13 amino acids. V lost 4 bases to trimming and J lost 10 bases, with 16 bases between them. Per the germline V gene, CDR1 is SGHTA and CDR2 is FQGNSA. CDR3 loop: CASSSPAVSAAFF. The CDR3, as DNA: TGTGCCAGCAGCTCCCCGGCGGTGTCAGCAGCTTTCTTT.

J is TRBJ2-5 and V is TRBV20-1, with D unresolved. CDR1 is DFQATT, CDR2 SNEGSKA, per germline (reference sequence). V was cut by 3 bases and J by 4 bases, with 6 bases left in between. The CDR3 runs 11 residues. CDR3 coding DNA: TGCAGTGCTAGGACACTAGAGACCCAGTACTTC. It encodes CSARTLETQYF.

The V call is TRBV27, the J call TRBJ2-3; TRBD1 might be the D (8 bases). Germline CDR1 and CDR2: MNHEY and SMNVEV (reference sequence). V was pared by 5 bases and J by 3 bases, with 21 bases between. The CDR3 consists of 17 residues. The CDR3 loop is CASSLHRTGRGTDTQYF. CDR3 bases: TGTGCCAGCAGTCTTCATCGGACAGGGAGGGGTACAGATACGCAGTATTTT.

This clone was detected only a few times. The chain recombines TRBV6-1 with TRBJ1-5, with 8 bases matching TRBD1. The CDR3 has 15 amino acids. Per germline, CDR1 MNHNS and CDR2 SASEGT. The ends lost 5 bases at V and 5 bases at J; junction bases unmatched: 8. Here the CDR3 DNA reads TGTGCCAGCAGTAGGGACAGGTTGATTGATCAGCCCCAGCATTTT. Its translation: CASSRDRLIDQPQHF.

The chain is built from TRBV28 and TRBJ2-6, with D tentatively TRBD1 (6 bases). Deletions cut 5 bases from V and 4 bases from J, with 12 bases between. CDR1 is MDHEN, CDR2 SYDVKM, per germline. The CDR3 runs to 15 residues. The CDR3 loop reads CASSAYRAGANVLTF. The CDR3 DNA reads TGTGCCAGCAGTGCCTACAGGGCGGGGGCCAACGTCCTGACTTTC. The full variable domain, rest sourced from reference TRBV28 and TRBJ2-6, is DVKVTQSSRYLVKRTGEKVFLECVQDMDHENMFWYRQDPGLGLRLIYFSYDVKMKEKGDIPEGYSVSREKKERFSLILESASTNQTSMYLCASSAYRAGANVLTFGAGSRLTVL.

CDR3 protein: CASRTGGGYNEQFF. DNA for the CDR3: TGTGCCAGCAGGACAGGGGGCGGCTACAATGAGCAGTTCTTC. The chain employs TRBV7-2 and TRBJ2-1, with TRBD1 matching over 10 bases. Germline V gene lookup returns CDR1 SGHTA and CDR2 FQGNSA. Germline trimming cut 6 bases from V and 3 bases from J; bases unmatched to any gene: 2. CDR3 length: 14 amino acids.

This chain connects TRBV30 to TRBJ1-5, with 9 bases aligning to TRBD1. CDR1 and CDR2 from the germline V gene are GTSNPN and SVGIG (reference sequence). CDR3 length equals 15 residues. Losses at the gene ends were 2 bases for V and 0 bases for J; bases not matched to a gene: 2. The CDR3 protein is CAWSTGGYSNQPQHF. Written as DNA, the CDR3 is TGTGCCTGGAGTACAGGGGGCTATAGCAATCAGCCCCAGCATTTT. Drawing the rest from reference TRBV30 and TRBJ1-5, the complete variable domain is SQTIHQWPATLVQPVGSPLSLECTVEGTSNPNLYWYRQAAGRGLQLLFYSVGIGQISSEVPQNLSASRPQDRQFILSSKKLLLSDSGFYLCAWSTGGYSNQPQHFGDGTRLSIL.

This clone was counted a few times. The chain links TRBV29-1 to TRBJ2-7; perhaps TRBD1 as D (6 bases). The V gene lost 1 base and the J gene lost 2 bases, with 9 bases spanning the gap. Per the germline V gene, CDR1 is SQVTM and CDR2 is ANQGSEA. The CDR3 is made up of 13 amino acids. The DNA of the CDR3 is TGCAGCGTTGAAGTTGCAGGGGCCTACGAGCAGTACTTC. Protein product: CSVEVAGAYEQYF.

This chain uses TRBV7-2 with TRBJ1-1; D is ambiguous. Germline values: CDR1 SGHTA, CDR2 FQGNSA. The V end was cut by 3 bases, the J end by 1 base, with 6 bases between. The CDR3 is made up of 13 amino acids. This CDR3 reads CASSFAGNTEAFF. DNA for the CDR3: TGTGCCAGCAGCTTTGCCGGGAACACTGAAGCTTTCTTT. Looking up the rest from reference TRBV7-2 and TRBJ1-1 gives the full variable domain: GAGVSQSPSNKVTEKGKDVELRCDPISGHTALYWYRQSLGQGLEFLIYFQGNSAPDKSGLPSDRFSAERTGGSVSTLTIQRTQQEDSAVYLCASSFAGNTEAFFGQGTRLTVV.

CDR3: CASSLQGHFYEQYF. The CDR3 coding sequence is TGTGCCAGCAGCTTACAGGGACATTTTTACGAGCAGTACTTC. The J gene is TRBJ2-7, the V gene TRBV7-2; D may be TRBD1 (6 bases). Trimming stripped 2 bases from V and 4 bases from J, with 12 bases between. Germline lookup yields CDR1 SGHTA and CDR2 FQGNSA. CDR3 size: 14 residues.

This chain joins TRBV6-5 and TRBJ2-7; tentative D call: TRBD2 (6 bases). This CDR3 is 14 amino acids long. Germline V gene sequence: CDR1 MNHEY, CDR2 SVGAGI. With 2 bases removed from V and 3 bases from J, the gap between germline ends came to 11 bases. DNA for the CDR3: TGTGCCAGCAGTTACCGGCCTAGCGTCTACGAGCAGTACTTC. Translation: CASSYRPSVYEQYF.

V gene TRBV5-5 combines with J gene TRBJ2-7; 7 bases agree with TRBD1. The ends lost 1 base at V and 0 bases at J; junction bases unmatched: 7. In germline, CDR1 is SGHKS, CDR2 YYEKEE (reference sequence). This CDR3 has 16 amino acids. For the CDR3, the DNA is TGTGCCAGCAGCTTGACAGGGACAGCTCCCTCCTACGAGCAGTACTTC. It codes for CASSLTGTAPSYEQYF.

V gene TRBV7-2 combines with J gene TRBJ1-6; weak D call: TRBD1 (6 bases). Germline lookup yields CDR1 SGHTA and CDR2 FQGNSA. The V end lost 5 bases, the J end lost 9 bases, and 17 bases lay between the germline ends. This CDR3 is 15 amino acids long. This CDR3 is CASSPQGTTGSPLHF. The CDR3 DNA is TGTGCCAGCAGCCCTCAGGGGACTACGGGTTCACCCCTCCACTTT.

The chain has TRBV11-2 and TRBJ2-1, with 8 bases that match TRBD2. The length of the CDR3 is 17 residues. Germline V gene lookup returns CDR1 SGHAT and CDR2 FQNNGV. V gave up 2 bases and J gave up 12 bases; unmatched junction bases: 18. The CDR3 region has the DNA TGTGCCAGCAGCTTACCCCGGAGCGGGGGCCGAGTGGTTCGGCAGTTCTTC. It is translated as CASSLPRSGGRVVRQFF.

The chain combines TRBV7-6 with TRBJ2-3, with D uncertain. The CDR3 covers 14 residues. CDR1 SGHVS and CDR2 FNYEAQ come from the germline V gene. V was pared by 0 bases and J by 5 bases, with 9 bases between. This CDR3 reads CASSLAQVGDTQYF. In nucleotides, the CDR3 is TGTGCCAGCAGCTTAGCCCAGGTGGGAGATACGCAGTATTTT.

This clone has just one count. This chain connects TRBV6-5 to TRBJ2-7; TRBD2 aligns across 9 bases. The CDR3 extends over 14 amino acids. CDR1 and CDR2 (germline): MNHEY, SVGAGI. V trimming: 5 bases; J trimming: 4 bases; junction bases outside the gene matches: 6. The CDR3 nucleotides are TGTGCCAGCAGTCTAGCGGGGAACACGTACGAGCAGTACTTC. Translating it yields CASSLAGNTYEQYF.

J is TRBJ2-2 and V is TRBV2; D perhaps matches TRBD2 (6 bases). Looked up from germline, CDR1 is SNHLY and CDR2 is FYNNEI. V dropped 7 bases and J dropped 3 bases, with 15 bases sitting between them. CDR3 length: 15 residues. The CDR3 spells CASIGEVRDTGELFF. The CDR3 DNA reads TGTGCCAGCATTGGGGAGGTCAGGGACACCGGGGAGCTGTTTTTT.

The chain is built from TRBV18 and TRBJ1-2; 11 nucleotides align to TRBD1. From germline, CDR1 is KGHSH and CDR2 LQKENI. After removal of 3 bases from V and 7 bases from J, the junction contained 4 bases not matched to a gene. The CDR3 totals 14 residues. As DNA, the CDR3 is TGTGCCAGCTCACCGGACAGGGGGCGAGGTGGCTACACCTTC. This translates into CASSPDRGRGGYTF.

The rearrangement links TRBV5-6 to TRBJ1-3, with TRBD1 matching over 8 bases. J gave up 0 bases and V 4 bases, and 3 bases lay outside the gene matches. CDR3 length: 15 residues. Looked up from germline, CDR1 is SGHDT and CDR2 is YYEEEE. The CDR3 DNA follows: TGTGCCAGCAGCGGGACAGGCGACTCTGGAAACACCATATATTTT. It encodes CASSGTGDSGNTIYF.

The chain combines TRBV28 with TRBJ1-1; D unclear. V shed 4 bases and J shed 2 bases, with 14 bases lying between them. CDR3 length equals 15 residues. CDR1 and CDR2 from the germline V gene are MDHEN and SYDVKM. CDR3 sequence: CASSSGGSSNTEAFF. The CDR3 DNA reads TGTGCCAGCAGTTCCGGAGGGAGCAGCAACACTGAAGCTTTCTTT.

This clone has more than one count but fewer than ten. V and J are TRBV19 and TRBJ2-2; the match to TRBD2 covers 7 bases. The CDR3 sequence is 14 residues long. Germline trimming cut 4 bases from V and 3 bases from J; bases unmatched to any gene: 2. Looked up from germline, CDR1 is LNHDA and CDR2 is SQIVND (reference sequence). CDR3 sequence: CASSSLADTGELFF. The CDR3 coding sequence is TGTGCCAGTAGTAGCCTAGCGGACACCGGGGAGCTGTTTTTT.

This rearrangement joins TRBV9 to TRBJ1-5; 7 nucleotides align to TRBD1. Trimming cost V 3 bases and J 6 bases; bases outside gene matches: 6. The CDR3 extends over 14 amino acids. Germline lookup yields CDR1 SGDLS and CDR2 YYNGEE. CDR3 in amino acids: CASSAGTASQPQHF. The CDR3 nucleotides are TGTGCCAGCAGCGCCGGGACAGCCAGTCAGCCCCAGCATTTT.